One T cell receptor beta chain is described in this entry. Its antigen is not known. The data originate from a study of T-cell memory formation after mild COVID-19. Study in general: Clusters were largely donor specific.

Germline CDR1 LNHDA, CDR2 SQIVND (reference sequence). The CDR3 runs to 15 residues. V shed 7 bases, J shed 3 bases, and the junction held 9 bases outside the gene matches. Study-wide points: Day 37-peaking second-wave clones had unconfirmed SARS-CoV-2 specificity. There was a balanced CD4/CD8 profile in clones contracting day 15 to 85, and later expanders leaned CD4+. Some SARS-CoV-2-responding clones were already detected in memory before infection.

TCRdb itself ran the 5' RACE reads through MiXCR, one entry per CDR3 protein. The sample carries 410,000 or so distinct CDR3 sequences, about 25% recorded once. The rearrangement links TRBV19 to TRBJ1-5; TRBD1 aligns across 7 bases. This receptor was obtained from an adult woman who had mild COVID-19 (a few samples of this study predate the infection). Cell type and time point are not known. Sequencing was performed on PBMCs or a T cell subset sorted from them (not recorded which). The CDR3 reads CASIPRTGVNQPQHF. The CDR3, as DNA: TGTGCCAGTATCCCAAGGACAGGAGTCAATCAGCCCCAGCATTTT.